The 21 T cell receptor beta chains listed next were all sequenced from one sample in a study of spatial heterogeneity in lung cancer. Indicated time point: sample taken at primary tumor resection. Study findings and constraints: How many expanded intratumoral alpha and beta TCRs were present tracked the tumor mutation count, which was a count of nonsynonymous mutations.

From the 5' RACE reads, TCRdb called clonotypes with MiXCR, one entry per CDR3 protein. The sample lists about 100,000 distinct CDR3 sequences; 3.5% to 5% were seen once. What these receptors recognize is not known. This specimen was lung tumor tissue, taken at surgery. Receptors were obtained from a male donor with early-stage non-small cell lung cancer.

The gene calls are TRBV10-3 and TRBJ1-4, with D unclear. Germline assignment: CDR1 ENHRY and CDR2 SYGVKD. Trimming cost V 6 bases and J 10 bases, with 15 bases left between them. The CDR3 contains 13 residues. The CDR3 DNA reads as TGTGCCATCAGACCTGAAGGGCTTGGAAAACTGTTTTTT. Amino acid sequence: CAIRPEGLGKLFF.

The chain uses TRBV6-5 and TRBJ1-2; tentative D call: TRBD1 (5 bases). The CDR3 has 13 residues. Germline CDR1 and CDR2: MNHEY and SVGAGI. Trimming cost V 2 bases and J 6 bases, with 10 bases left between them. The CDR3 reads CASSYQGANGYTF. In DNA form, the CDR3 reads TGTGCCAGCAGTTACCAGGGAGCAAATGGCTACACCTTC.

This clonotype was counted many times. The chain links TRBV12-5 to TRBJ2-3; a possible D gene is TRBD1 (6 bases). The CDR3 contains 20 residues. Germline V CDR1 and CDR2: LGHNT, FRNRAP. V was cut by 2 bases and J by 0 bases, with 24 bases left in between. CDR3 amino acids: CASGLPDRDTRLISTDTQYF. The CDR3 DNA reads as TGTGCTAGTGGTTTGCCGGACCGGGACACCCGACTTATTAGCACAGATACGCAGTATTTT.

This clonotype appeared a few times. The chain couples TRBV5-1 to TRBJ2-1; 7 nucleotides match TRBD2. V dropped 4 bases and J dropped 8; count of bases not matched to a gene: 18. The CDR3 spans 17 residues. Germline V lookup: CDR1 SGHRS, CDR2 YFSETQ. The CDR3 coding sequence is TGCGCCAGCAGCGCCTCCCCGGCGGCTAGCGGTTCGGATGAGCAGTTCTTC. Translating gives CASSASPAASGSDEQFF. The full variable domain, rest sourced from reference TRBV5-1 and TRBJ2-1, is KAGVTQTPRYLIKTRGQQVTLSCSPISGHRSVSWYQQTPGQGLQFLFEYFSETQRNKGNFPGRFSGRQFSNSRSEMNVSTLELGDSALYLCASSASPAASGSDEQFFGPGTRLTVL.

The rearrangement uses TRBV20-1 and TRBJ2-3; TRBD2 matches at 8 bases. The CDR3 has 15 amino acids. The V and J ends lost 8 bases and 3 bases, in that order; junction bases with no gene match: 13. CDR1 is DFQATT, CDR2 SNEGSKA, per germline (reference sequence). The CDR3 coding sequence is TGCAGTATCCCCCGGGAGGGCCGGCGGACAGATACGCAGTATTTT. As protein: CSIPREGRRTDTQYF.

This clonotype was counted ten times or more. The chain couples TRBV4-1 to TRBJ2-2; D is ambiguous. The V end lost 6 bases, the J end lost 6 bases, and 8 bases lay between the germline ends. Germline assignment: CDR1 MGHRA and CDR2 YSYEKL. The CDR3 extends over 12 amino acids. The CDR3 sequence is CASSQNSGELFF. CDR3 sequence (DNA): TGCGCCAGCAGTCAGAATTCCGGGGAGCTGTTTTTT.

V gene TRBV12-3 or TRBV12-4 combines with J gene TRBJ1-1, with 7 bases matching TRBD1. This CDR3 has 12 residues. V dropped 6 bases and J dropped 10; count of bases not matched to a gene: 8. CDR3 amino acids: CASSDNRGRAFF. CDR3 DNA sequence: TGTGCCAGCAGCGATAACAGGGGTCGAGCTTTCTTT.

This clonotype has at least ten counts. The chain combines TRBV4-1 with TRBJ1-5; the D is unclear. V was clipped by 0 bases and J by 3 bases, with 3 bases between them. The CDR3 is made up of 13 amino acids. Germline CDR1 MGHRA, CDR2 YSYEKL. The CDR3 is CASSQEVNQPQHF. CDR3 DNA: TGCGCCAGCAGCCAAGAGGTCAATCAGCCCCAGCATTTT.

This clonotype was recorded a few times. This chain uses TRBV5-1 with TRBJ2-5, with TRBD1 identical over 8 bases. The CDR3 is 15 residues long. Germline trimming cut 0 bases from V and 5 bases from J; bases unmatched to any gene: 6. Germline CDR1 reads SGHRS; CDR2 reads YFSETQ. As DNA, the CDR3 is TGCGCCAGCAGCTTGGGTTCAGGGGGCGGCGAGACCCAGTACTTC. Encoded protein: CASSLGSGGGETQYF.

At least ten counts were recorded for this clonotype. V is TRBV14 and J is TRBJ2-2; possibly TRBD1 for D (5 bases). The CDR3 loop spans 17 amino acids. Germline CDR1 and CDR2: SGHDN and FVKESK. V gave up 0 bases and J gave up 4 bases, with 15 bases separating them. The CDR3 here is CASSQDSQAGRTGELFF. The CDR3 region has the DNA TGTGCCAGCAGCCAAGATTCACAGGCAGGCCGCACCGGGGAGCTGTTTTTT.

This clonotype was counted many times. V is TRBV7-2 and J is TRBJ2-1; D ambiguous. Trimming removed 5 bases from V and 4 bases from J, with 12 bases in between. Germline CDR1 and CDR2: SGHTA and FQGNSA. CDR3 length equals 14 residues. This CDR3 is CASSPSGPYNEQFF. The CDR3 DNA follows: TGTGCCAGCAGCCCATCTGGTCCTTACAATGAGCAGTTCTTC.

This clonotype was seen many times. The V gene is TRBV27, the J gene TRBJ2-2; 7 positions match TRBD1. There are 14 residues in the CDR3. J lost 7 bases, V lost 6 bases, and 8 bases had no gene match. CDR1 is MNHEY, CDR2 SMNVEV, per germline (reference sequence). In DNA, the CDR3 is TGTGCCAGCAGAAGGACAGGCATGGTCGGGGAGCTGTTTTTT. It translates to CASRRTGMVGELFF.

CDR3 sequence: CSASYGSGNGDEQFF. DNA for the CDR3: TGCAGTGCTAGTTACGGGAGTGGTAATGGCGATGAGCAGTTCTTC. The chain employs TRBV20-1 and TRBJ2-1, with TRBD2 as a possible D gene (6 bases). The CDR3 has 15 amino acids. V was clipped by 3 bases and J by 8 bases, with 20 bases between them. Germline V lookup: CDR1 DFQATT, CDR2 SNEGSKA (reference sequence).

There are many counts of this clonotype. V gene TRBV20-1 combines with J gene TRBJ2-3; no definite D call. The CDR3 runs 14 residues. The V and J ends lost 1 base and 1 base respectively, with 9 bases between them. CDR1 is DFQATT, CDR2 SNEGSKA, per germline (reference sequence). CDR3 sequence (DNA): TGCAGTGCTAGAGGGGTAGGAGGCACAGATACGCAGTATTTT. Translation gives CSARGVGGTDTQYF.

In this sample, this clonotype turned up a few times. The chain combines TRBV27 with TRBJ2-6; 9 nucleotides line up with TRBD1. Per germline, CDR1 MNHEY and CDR2 SMNVEV (reference sequence). The CDR3 covers 17 residues. V shed 5 bases, J shed 0 bases, and the junction held 5 bases outside the gene matches. CDR3 bases: TGTGCCAGCAGTGCCGGGACAGGGAGCTCTGGGGCCAACGTCCTGACTTTC. The encoded protein is CASSAGTGSSGANVLTF.

This clonotype occurred many times. The CDR3 sequence is CSASSRDGRTDDTQYF. CDR3 nucleotides: TGCAGTGCTAGTAGCCGGGATGGGAGGACCGATGATACGCAGTATTTT. This chain joins TRBV20-1 and TRBJ2-3, with D perhaps TRBD2 (6 bases). Per the germline V gene, CDR1 is DFQATT and CDR2 is SNEGSKA (reference sequence). CDR3 length equals 16 residues. Trimming pared 3 bases from V and 6 bases from J, leaving 22 bases between.

The chain has TRBV12-3 or TRBV12-4 and TRBJ1-2, with D perhaps matching TRBD1 (5 bases). Deletions cut 6 bases from V and 6 bases from J, with 20 bases between. The CDR3 loop spans 15 amino acids. CDR3 DNA sequence: TGTGCCAGCAGGTCCCAGGTCTCAGGGATAGATGGCTACACCTTC. It translates to CASRSQVSGIDGYTF.

The chain couples TRBV28 to TRBJ1-2; D is undetermined. This CDR3 contains 11 residues. V dropped 6 bases and J dropped 5 bases, with 7 bases sitting between them. Germline V gene lookup returns CDR1 MDHEN and CDR2 SYDVKM. CDR3 nucleotides: TGTGCCAGCAGCTCCCGATATGGCTACACCTTC. Translating it yields CASSSRYGYTF.

This clonotype was observed a few times. The rearrangement uses TRBV4-1 and TRBJ1-6; D unclear. Per germline, CDR1 MGHRA and CDR2 YSYEKL. The length of the CDR3 is 16 residues. The V and J ends lost 2 bases and 0 bases respectively, with 8 bases between them. CDR3 loop: CASSQLPSSYNSPLHF. CDR3 sequence (DNA): TGCGCCAGCAGCCAATTGCCTAGCTCCTATAATTCACCCCTCCACTTT.

This clonotype was detected only a few times. V gene TRBV18 combines with J gene TRBJ1-2; D unclear. CDR3 size: 13 residues. V lost 3 bases and J lost 2, with 7 bases in between. CDR1 is KGHSH, CDR2 LQKENI, per germline. The CDR3 sequence is CASSPTQNYGYTF. The CDR3 DNA reads TGTGCCAGCTCACCTACACAGAACTATGGCTACACCTTC.

This clonotype was found a few times. The chain has TRBV2 and TRBJ2-5, with 10 nucleotides matching TRBD2. The CDR3 is 14 amino acids. Germline V gene data show CDR1 as SNHLY and CDR2 as FYNNEI. Trimming took 6 bases from V and 6 from J; bases not matched to a gene: 7. This chain's CDR3 is CASRRLAGVKTQYF. As DNA, the CDR3 is TGTGCCAGCAGGCGCCTAGCGGGAGTTAAGACCCAGTACTTC.